Below are 14 T cell receptor beta chains sequenced from a single sample in a study of shared clonotypes between healthy human individuals. Generated by immunoSEQ multiplex PCR, the TCRdb table keeps only in-frame clones and is missing some. This table holds 1.5 million to 2.5 million clones, about 94% found once. CD8 cells classed as naive were CD45RO-negative and positively selected for CCR7, excluding terminally differentiated effector memory CD45RA+ cells. Sequencing was carried out using naive CD8+ T cells sorted from blood. The receptor set was obtained from a man between 18 and 29 years old in good health.

This clone was seen once. The V call is TRBV6-1, the J call TRBJ1-1; no firm D call. V was trimmed by 2 bases and J by 11 bases, leaving 12 bases between them. The V gene's germline CDR1 is MNHNS and CDR2 SASEGT. The CDR3 is made up of 12 amino acids. This chain's CDR3 is CASSEYWGWAFF. CDR3 nucleotide sequence: TGTGCCAGCAGTGAATACTGGGGTTGGGCTTTCTTT.

The CDR3 region is CASRGTTGPKPGGNYEQYF. CDR3 coding DNA: TGCGCCAGCAGGGGGACGACAGGACCAAAACCAGGAGGGAACTACGAGCAGTACTTC. The genes are TRBV10-2 and TRBJ2-7; D tentatively fits TRBD1 or TRBD2 (6 bases each). Germline loops: CDR1 WSHSY, CDR2 SAAADI. CDR3 length equals 19 residues. V dropped 6 bases and J dropped 3 bases, with 30 bases sitting between them.

The chain uses TRBV7-9 and TRBJ2-3, with D hard to call. CDR1 and CDR2 (germline): SEHNR, FQNEAQ (reference sequence). The CDR3 has 13 residues. Trimming removed 1 base at V and 3 bases at J, with 5 bases between. This CDR3 is CASSLDRTDTQYF. CDR3 DNA sequence: TGTGCCAGCAGCTTAGACAGAACAGATACGCAGTATTTT.

The genes are TRBV7-8 and TRBJ1-1; no definite D call. Per germline, CDR1 SGHVS and CDR2 FQNEAQ. The CDR3 sequence is 13 residues long. V was pared by 4 bases and J by 10 bases, with 16 bases between. The CDR3 sequence is CASSSDEVWGAFF. For the CDR3, the DNA is TGTGCCAGCAGCTCCGACGAGGTTTGGGGAGCTTTCTTT.

A word on this clone: Distinct nucleotide sequences in the sample also encode this CDR3. The chain has TRBV7-9 and TRBJ2-1, with 7 bases fitting TRBD2. The germline gives CDR1 SEHNR, CDR2 FQNEAQ (reference sequence). This CDR3 is 15 amino acids long. V was pared by 3 bases and J by 0 bases, with 2 bases of the junction left unmatched. The DNA of the CDR3 is TGTGCCAGCAGCTTTTCGGGGGGCTCCTACAATGAGCAGTTCTTC. It is translated as CASSFSGGSYNEQFF. Full variable domain (missing parts from reference TRBV7-9 and TRBJ2-1): DTGVSQNPRHKITKRGQNVTFRCDPISEHNRLYWYRQTLGQGPEFLTYFQNEAQLEKSRLLSDRFSAERPKGSFSTLEIQRTEQGDSAMYLCASSFSGGSYNEQFFGPGTRLTVL.

The chain uses TRBV12-5 and TRBJ2-7, with 10 bases aligning to TRBD2. The V and J ends lost 7 bases and 4 bases, in that order; junction bases with no gene match: 7. Germline values: CDR1 LGHNT, CDR2 FRNRAP. This CDR3 spans 14 amino acids. CDR3 nucleotide sequence: TGTGCTAGTGCCGGTCAGCGGGAGGGTTACGAGCAGTACTTC. It translates to CASAGQREGYEQYF.

The chain is built from TRBV10-1 and TRBJ2-2; TRBD2 matches at 9 bases. Germline V gene data show CDR1 as WNHNN and CDR2 as SYGVQD (reference sequence). V lost 6 bases and J lost 3; bases outside the gene matches: 17. The CDR3 length is 19 residues. This chain's CDR3 is CASSPGLATLRGDTGELFF. The CDR3 bases are TGCGCCAGCAGCCCCGGACTAGCGACCCTAAGGGGCGACACCGGGGAGCTGTTTTTT.

The V call is TRBV6-5, the J call TRBJ1-1; 12 nucleotides agree with TRBD1. Germline CDR1 reads MNHEY; CDR2 reads SVGAGI. The CDR3 runs to 15 residues. Germline trimming cut 2 bases from V and 3 bases from J; bases unmatched to any gene: 1. CDR3 loop: CASSYGTGGHTEAFF. CDR3 DNA: TGTGCCAGCAGTTACGGGACAGGGGGCCACACTGAAGCTTTCTTT.

The chain uses TRBV10-2 and TRBJ2-7; D call uncertain. Per the germline V gene, CDR1 is WSHSY and CDR2 is SAAADI. This CDR3 is built from 14 residues. Trimming left V 3 bases short and J 3 bases short, with 12 bases between. CDR3 loop: CASSDSRQIYEQYF. The CDR3 nucleotides are TGCGCCAGCAGTGACAGTCGGCAGATCTACGAGCAGTACTTC.

The chain recombines TRBV27 with TRBJ2-3; 7 bases match TRBD2. This CDR3 spans 12 amino acids. Germline CDR1 reads MNHEY; CDR2 reads SMNVEV (reference sequence). After removal of 10 bases from V and 5 bases from J, the junction contained 6 bases not matched to a gene. The CDR3 DNA is TGTGCCACGGGACTATTTCAAGATACGCAGTATTTT. This codes for CATGLFQDTQYF.

The chain uses TRBV2 and TRBJ2-1, with 7 bases lining up with TRBD2. Trimming took 7 bases from V and 5 from J; bases not matched to a gene: 8. This CDR3 has 14 residues. CDR1 is SNHLY, CDR2 FYNNEI, per germline. The CDR3 sequence: CASTPSSGDNEQFF. CDR3 in DNA: TGTGCCAGCACTCCTTCTAGCGGAGACAATGAGCAGTTCTTC.

This sequence joins TRBV13 and TRBJ2-7; D is perhaps TRBD1 (5 bases). With 0 bases removed from V and 1 base from J, the gap between germline ends came to 13 bases. From germline, CDR1 is PRHDT and CDR2 FYEKMQ (reference sequence). The length of the CDR3 is 16 residues. The CDR3 reads CASSLGRGSGSYEQYF. CDR3 coding DNA: TGTGCCAGCAGCTTAGGAAGGGGAAGTGGTTCCTACGAGCAGTACTTC.

The chain carries TRBV7-2 and TRBJ2-7; D unclear. Trimming took off 1 base at V and 3 bases at J, with 13 bases between the two ends. From germline, CDR1 is SGHTA and CDR2 FQGNSA. The CDR3 spans 15 residues. The CDR3 here is CASSLVLRPNYEQYF. As DNA, the CDR3 is TGTGCCAGCAGCTTAGTTCTCAGGCCGAACTACGAGCAGTACTTC.

The chain combines TRBV9 with TRBJ1-1; weak D call: TRBD1 (5 bases). V lost 0 bases, J lost 6 bases, and 18 bases lay in between. This CDR3 is 16 amino acids long. Per the germline V gene, CDR1 is SGDLS and CDR2 is YYNGEE. CDR3: CASSVEAGLLGAEAFF. The CDR3 DNA sequence: TGTGCCAGCAGCGTAGAGGCGGGACTTCTGGGTGCTGAAGCTTTCTTT.